These T cell receptor beta chains were read from a single sample in a study of blood T cell repertoires in COVID-19. This table comes from immunoSEQ multiplex PCR, and its TCRdb copy is limited to in-frame clones, with some not included. The sample carries 150,000 to 200,000 clones, roughly four fifths recorded once. Input material: peripheral blood. Receptors were obtained from a man aged 65 to 85 with active or convalescent COVID-19. Both conserved end residues are part of each CDR3. A D gene is named only where the DNA matches it firmly. Size is omitted from some rows. Given values are once, few, many or a class for expanded clones.

TGTGCCAGCAGATTCGGACAGGGAAGGGATACGCAGTATTTT CASRFGQGRDTQYF TRBD1 NA 14 TRBJ2-3 TRBV11-2
TGTGCCAGCTCACTCCCACACGGACAAACAGAAGCAACTAATGAAAAACTGTTTTTT CASSLPHGQTEATNEKLFF NA NA 19 TRBJ1-4 TRBV18
TGTGCCAGTAGCCCCTCGACAGGGGATGGTCAGCCCCAGCATTTT CASSPSTGDGQPQHF TRBD1 NA 15 TRBJ1-5 TRBV19
TGTGCCAGCAGCTTAGTCCAGGTGAAAAACAGTGAAGCTTTCTTT CASSLVQVKNSEAFF NA NA 15 TRBJ1-1 TRBV7-2
TGTGCCAGCAGCTCGCCACTCCGGGACAGGGCATTCACCGGGGAGCTGTTTTTT CASSSPLRDRAFTGELFF TRBD1 NA 18 TRBJ2-2 TRBV7-9
TGTGCCAGCAGCCTTACCGGGACAGGGGCCCAAAAACTGTTTTTT CASSLTGTGAQKLFF TRBD1 NA 15 TRBJ1-4 TRBV7-6
TGTGCCAGTAGTTGGACTAGCAGCCAAGAGACCCAGTACTTC CASSWTSSQETQYF TRBD2 NA 14 TRBJ2-5 TRBV19
TGCGCCAGCAGCCACCCCAGCAGGGGAAATCAGCCCCAGCATTTT CASSHPSRGNQPQHF NA few 15 TRBJ1-5 TRBV4-1
TGTGCCAGCAGTTACTCAAGGACAGGGGGCGGCTATGGCTACACCTTC CASSYSRTGGGYGYTF TRBD1 NA 16 TRBJ1-2 TRBV6-5
TGTGCCAGCAGCTCCCACCAGGGAAGAGGCTCCTACGAGCAGTACTTC CASSSHQGRGSYEQYF NA NA 16 TRBJ2-7 TRBV7-6
TGTGCCAGCAGCCGGAGGTCTGGAAACACCATATATTTT CASSRRSGNTIYF NA once 13 TRBJ1-3 TRBV27
TGTGCCAGCAGTTTGCTGACAGGGGGCGGCAATTCACCCCTCCACTTT CASSLLTGGGNSPLHF TRBD1 NA 16 TRBJ1-6 TRBV28
TGTGCCAGCAGTTACTCTTCCCTAGCGACGTACGAGCAGTACTTC CASSYSSLATYEQYF NA NA 15 TRBJ2-7 TRBV6-5
TGTGCCAGCTCACCGCGAATGGGGCAGGTAGGCAATCAGCCCCAGCATTTT CASSPRMGQVGNQPQHF NA NA 17 TRBJ1-5 TRBV18
TGTGCCAGTAGTAGAAGGCGCCAGGGACTTACCTCTGGAAACACCATATATTTT CASSRRRQGLTSGNTIYF NA NA 18 TRBJ1-3 TRBV19
TGTGCCAGCAGTGCCGGAGCGAACTCCTACAATGAGCAGTTCTTC CASSAGANSYNEQFF NA NA 15 TRBJ2-1 TRBV6-2/TRBV6-3
TGTGCCAGCAGCGCGAAAAATGAAAACTATGGCTACACCTTC CASSAKNENYGYTF NA NA 14 TRBJ1-2 TRBV5-4
TGCGCCAGCAGCTTAACAGGGCCTACGAACACCGGGGAGCTGTTTTTT CASSLTGPTNTGELFF NA NA 16 TRBJ2-2 TRBV5-1
TGTGCCAGCAGTTCGACAGCTAACTATGGCTACACCTTC CASSSTANYGYTF NA NA 13 TRBJ1-2 TRBV12-3/TRBV12-4
TGTGCCAGCGTAAGGCGGGGGTATGGCTACACCTTC CASVRRGYGYTF NA NA 12 TRBJ1-2 TRBV9
TGTGCCAGCAGCTTCGGGACTAGCGGAGGAGTAGATACGCAGTATTTT CASSFGTSGGVDTQYF TRBD2 few 16 TRBJ2-3 TRBV7-3
TGTGCCAGCATCAGACAGGGGATCGACTATGGCTACACCTTC CASIRQGIDYGYTF TRBD1 NA 14 TRBJ1-2 TRBV7-2
TGCGCCAGCAGCTTGGGGCCTAGCGGGGAATCCTACAATGAGCAGTTCTTC CASSLGPSGESYNEQFF TRBD2 NA 17 TRBJ2-1 TRBV5-1
TGTGCCAGCAGCCATCCGAGGGACAGGGATGAAAAACTGTTTTTT CASSHPRDRDEKLFF TRBD1 NA 15 TRBJ1-4 TRBV14
TGTGCCAGCAGCCAAAGTCGGCGGACAACTAATGAAAAACTGTTTTTT CASSQSRRTTNEKLFF NA NA 16 TRBJ1-4 TRBV16
TGTGCCAGCAGTGGCAGGACTAACACCGGGGAGCTGTTTTTT CASSGRTNTGELFF NA NA 14 TRBJ2-2 TRBV25-1
TGTGCCAGTGCTAGCGGGAGTCGAAGTGAGCAGTTCTTC CASASGSRSEQFF TRBD2 NA 13 TRBJ2-1 TRBV7-3
TGTGCCAGCAGTGAAGGGGGAGGAACAGGGGAATCACCCCTCCACTTT CASSEGGGTGESPLHF TRBD1 NA 16 TRBJ1-6 TRBV6-1
TGTGCCAGCAGACCCAACGGTCAGGGACTCCAAGAGACCCAGTACTTC CASRPNGQGLQETQYF NA once 16 TRBJ2-5 TRBV27
TGTGCCAGCAGCCAACCGGGACTAGCGGGAGGGGAGACCCAGTACTTC CASSQPGLAGGETQYF TRBD2 NA 16 TRBJ2-5 TRBV3-1/TRBV3-2